Following are 14 T cell receptor beta chains from one sample sequenced in a study of CD8 T cells in Susac syndrome. When the RNA was reverse transcribed, random hexamers were used with an input of about 0.45 to 1 ug. Using its own MiXCR run on the immunoSEQ multiplex PCR reads, TCRdb lists one record per CDR3 protein. The sample lists around 69,000 distinct CDR3 sequences; 95% to 96% were seen once. The sequenced material came from CD4+ T cells from PBMCs. Receptors originate from a human donor with multiple sclerosis.

The chain uses TRBV5-1 and TRBJ2-1; 11 positions agree with TRBD2. V lost 0 bases, J lost 2 bases, and 1 base stayed unmatched. The germline gives CDR1 SGHRS, CDR2 YFSETQ. This CDR3 is built from 16 residues. CDR3 sequence: CASSLELAGAYNEQFF. The CDR3 nucleotides read TGCGCCAGCAGCTTGGAACTAGCGGGAGCCTACAATGAGCAGTTCTTC.

The rearrangement joins TRBV30 to TRBJ2-3; 7 bases are shared with TRBD2. This CDR3 has 12 amino acids. V gave up 0 bases and J gave up 11 bases; unmatched junction bases: 5. Looked up from germline, CDR1 is GTSNPN and CDR2 is SVGIG (reference sequence). CDR3 sequence reads: CAWSVPGGMQYF. Here the CDR3 DNA reads TGTGCCTGGAGTGTACCGGGGGGAATGCAGTATTTT.

The chain is built from TRBV20-1 and TRBJ2-5; D gene ambiguous. V shed 1 base and J shed 4 bases, with 7 bases lying between them. Germline CDR1 reads DFQATT; CDR2 reads SNEGSKA (reference sequence). The CDR3 consists of 12 residues. CDR3 nucleotides: TGCAGTGCTAGAGGGGCAGGAGAGACCCAGTACTTC. It translates to CSARGAGETQYF.

The chain joins TRBV3-1 to TRBJ2-1, with 9 bases fitting TRBD2. Trimming cost V 4 bases and J 11 bases; bases outside gene matches: 12. This CDR3 is 15 amino acids long. CDR1 LGHDT and CDR2 YNNKEL come from the germline V gene (reference sequence). The DNA for the CDR3 is TGTGCCAGCAGCCCCCTCCAGCGGGGGGCCATTCAGCAGTTCTTC. Its protein product is CASSPLQRGAIQQFF.

The rearrangement uses TRBV29-1 and TRBJ1-1; D might be TRBD1 (5 bases). The CDR3 length is 16 residues. V dropped 4 bases and J dropped 0 bases, with 18 bases sitting between them. Looked up from germline, CDR1 is SQVTM and CDR2 is ANQGSEA. As DNA, the CDR3 is TGCAGCGTTGTGGGGGGAAGAACCCTCTTGAACACTGAAGCTTTCTTT. Translating gives CSVVGGRTLLNTEAFF.

CDR3 sequence: CSARGGPNTYSPLHF. The CDR3 DNA is TGCAGTGCTAGAGGAGGCCCGAACACATATTCACCCCTCCACTTT. This chain links TRBV20-1 with TRBJ1-6; no firm D call. With 1 base removed from V and 8 bases from J, the gap between germline ends came to 15 bases. The CDR3 consists of 15 residues. Germline V gene lookup returns CDR1 DFQATT and CDR2 SNEGSKA (reference sequence).

The chain recombines TRBV12-3 or TRBV12-4 with TRBJ2-2; 9 bases are shared with TRBD1. With V trimmed by 3 bases and J by 7 bases, 3 bases remained unmatched. The CDR3 is made up of 14 amino acids. DNA for the CDR3: TGTGCCAGCAGTTTGGGGACAGGGCACGGGGAGCTGTTTTTT. Translated: CASSLGTGHGELFF.

The rearrangement uses TRBV11-2 and TRBJ2-1, with D perhaps being TRBD1 or TRBD2 (5 bases each). Germline CDR1 is SGHAT and CDR2 is FQNNGV. Trimming left V 1 base short and J 2 bases short, with 15 bases between. The CDR3 contains 17 residues. The CDR3 here is CASSLVRDRGPYNEQFF. The CDR3 DNA reads TGTGCCAGCAGCTTAGTTCGGGACCGCGGCCCCTACAATGAGCAGTTCTTC.

The rearrangement uses TRBV30 and TRBJ2-1, with a weak D call TRBD2 (5 bases). Per germline, CDR1 GTSNPN and CDR2 SVGIG (reference sequence). The CDR3 consists of 12 residues. The germline V and J ends were trimmed by 5 bases and 16 bases, with 21 bases remaining between them. CDR3 protein: CAWERAGNELFF. CDR3 nucleotides: TGTGCCTGGGAGAGGGCGGGCAATGAGCTCTTCTTC.

V gene TRBV29-1 combines with J gene TRBJ1-2; possibly TRBD1 for D (5 bases). Trimming cost V 4 bases and J 8 bases, with 14 bases left between them. From germline, CDR1 is SQVTM and CDR2 ANQGSEA. The length of the CDR3 is 12 residues. Here the CDR3 reads CSVALRERGYTF. CDR3 bases: TGCAGCGTTGCCCTCAGGGAACGCGGCTACACCTTC.

The chain is built from TRBV7-9 and TRBJ2-2, with D possibly matching TRBD1 (6 bases). CDR1 and CDR2 from the germline V gene are SEHNR and FQNEAQ (reference sequence). This CDR3 comprises 15 residues. Trimming removed 8 bases at V and 1 base at J, with 14 bases between. This CDR3 reads CASQRGGLNTGELFF. Here the CDR3 DNA reads TGTGCCAGCCAAAGAGGGGGTTTGAACACCGGGGAGCTGTTTTTT.

The chain recombines TRBV9 with TRBJ2-5; 13 positions agree with TRBD2. J was trimmed by 5 bases and V by 2 bases; bases with no gene match: 6. This CDR3 has 16 amino acids. CDR1 SGDLS and CDR2 YYNGEE come from the germline V gene. The CDR3 sequence: CASSVGTSGVVETQYF. CDR3 in DNA: TGTGCCAGCAGCGTCGGGACTAGCGGGGTTGTTGAGACCCAGTACTTC.

Here the CDR3 DNA reads TGTGCCAGCAGCGGGAAAGACAGGGCTGAAGAGACCCAGTACTTC. Residues: CASSGKDRAEETQYF. This sequence joins TRBV5-4 and TRBJ2-5, with TRBD1 matching over 7 bases. The V and J ends lost 4 bases and 3 bases, in that order; junction bases with no gene match: 9. The CDR3 runs 15 residues. Germline CDR1 is SGHNT and CDR2 is YYREEE (reference sequence).

V and J are TRBV20-1 and TRBJ1-2, with D hard to call. V was pared by 3 bases and J by 2 bases, with 7 bases between. In germline, CDR1 is DFQATT, CDR2 SNEGSKA (reference sequence). This CDR3 is 12 amino acids long. Here the CDR3 reads CSASRPNYGYTF. DNA for the CDR3: TGCAGTGCTAGTCGCCCGAACTATGGCTACACCTTC.